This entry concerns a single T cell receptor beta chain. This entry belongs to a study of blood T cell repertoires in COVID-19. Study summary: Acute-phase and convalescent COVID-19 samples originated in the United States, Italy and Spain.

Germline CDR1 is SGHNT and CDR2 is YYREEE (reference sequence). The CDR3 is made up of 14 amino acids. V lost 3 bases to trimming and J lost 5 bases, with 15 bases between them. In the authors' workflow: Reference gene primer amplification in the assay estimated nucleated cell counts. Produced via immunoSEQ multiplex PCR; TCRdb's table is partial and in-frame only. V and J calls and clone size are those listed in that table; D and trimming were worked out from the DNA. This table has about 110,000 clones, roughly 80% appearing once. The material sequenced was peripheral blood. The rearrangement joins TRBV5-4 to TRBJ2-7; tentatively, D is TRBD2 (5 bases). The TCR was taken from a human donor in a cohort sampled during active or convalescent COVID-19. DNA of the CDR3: TGTGCCAGCAGCTGGTTCGGAGGTTCGGACGAGCAGTACTTC. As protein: CASSWFGGSDEQYF.